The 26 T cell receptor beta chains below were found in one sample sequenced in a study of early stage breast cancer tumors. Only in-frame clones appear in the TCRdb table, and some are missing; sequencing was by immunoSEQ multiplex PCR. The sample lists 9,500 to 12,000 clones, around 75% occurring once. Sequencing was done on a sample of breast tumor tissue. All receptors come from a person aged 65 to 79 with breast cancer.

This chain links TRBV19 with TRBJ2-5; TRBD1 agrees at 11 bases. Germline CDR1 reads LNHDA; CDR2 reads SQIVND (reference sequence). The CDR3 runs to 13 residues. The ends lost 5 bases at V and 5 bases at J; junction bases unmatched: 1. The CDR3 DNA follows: TGTGCCAGTAGTCGGGACAGGGGGGAGACCCAGTACTTC. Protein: CASSRDRGETQYF.

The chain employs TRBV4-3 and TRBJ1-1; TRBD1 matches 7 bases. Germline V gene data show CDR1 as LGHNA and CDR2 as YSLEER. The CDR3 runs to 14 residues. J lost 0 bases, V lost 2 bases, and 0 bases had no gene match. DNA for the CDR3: TGCGCCAGCAGCCAAACAGGGGTGAACACTGAAGCTTTCTTT. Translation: CASSQTGVNTEAFF.

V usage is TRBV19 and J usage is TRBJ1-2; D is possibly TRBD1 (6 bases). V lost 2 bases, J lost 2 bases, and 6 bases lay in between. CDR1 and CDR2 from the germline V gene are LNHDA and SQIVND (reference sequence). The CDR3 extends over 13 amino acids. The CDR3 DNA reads TGTGCCAGTAGTATAAGGGGGAACTATGGCTACACCTTC. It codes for CASSIRGNYGYTF.

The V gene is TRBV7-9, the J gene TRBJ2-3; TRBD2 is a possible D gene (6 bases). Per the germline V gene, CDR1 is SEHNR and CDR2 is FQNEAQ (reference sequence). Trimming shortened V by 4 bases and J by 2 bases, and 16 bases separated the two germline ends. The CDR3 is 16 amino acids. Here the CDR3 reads CASSSGRDSYTDTQYF. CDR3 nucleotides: TGTGCCAGCAGCTCAGGCCGGGACTCCTACACAGATACGCAGTATTTT.

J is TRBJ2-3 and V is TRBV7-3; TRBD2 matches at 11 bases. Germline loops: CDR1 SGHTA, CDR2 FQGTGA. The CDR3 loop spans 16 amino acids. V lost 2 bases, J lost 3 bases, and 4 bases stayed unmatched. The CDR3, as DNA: TGTGCCAGCAGCTTACAATTAGCGGGGGGGACAGATACGCAGTATTTT. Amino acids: CASSLQLAGGTDTQYF. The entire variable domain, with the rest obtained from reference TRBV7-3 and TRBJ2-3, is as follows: GAGVSQTPSNKVTEKGKYVELRCDPISGHTALYWYRQSLGQGPEFLIYFQGTGAADDSGLPNDRFFAVRPEGSVSTLKIQRTERGDSAVYLCASSLQLAGGTDTQYFGPGTRLTVL.

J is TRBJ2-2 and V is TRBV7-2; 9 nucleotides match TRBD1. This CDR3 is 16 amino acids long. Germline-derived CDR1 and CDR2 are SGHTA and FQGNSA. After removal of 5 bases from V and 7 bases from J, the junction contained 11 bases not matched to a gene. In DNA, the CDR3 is TGTGCCAGCAGCCCCGGACAGGGGAGGGAGGGCGGGGAGCTGTTTTTT. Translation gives CASSPGQGREGGELFF. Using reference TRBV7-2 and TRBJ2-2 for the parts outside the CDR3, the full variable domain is GAGVSQSPSNKVTEKGKDVELRCDPISGHTALYWYRQSLGQGLEFLIYFQGNSAPDKSGLPSDRFSAERTGGSVSTLTIQRTQQEDSAVYLCASSPGQGREGGELFFGEGSRLTVL.

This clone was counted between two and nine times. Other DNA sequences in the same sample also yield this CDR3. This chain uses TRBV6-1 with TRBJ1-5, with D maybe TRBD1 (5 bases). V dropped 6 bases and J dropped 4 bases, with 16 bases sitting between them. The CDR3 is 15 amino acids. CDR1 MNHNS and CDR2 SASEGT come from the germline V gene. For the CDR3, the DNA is TGTGCCAGCAGCCCGGGGGGGGTGGAAAATCAGCCCCAGCATTTT. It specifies CASSPGGVENQPQHF.

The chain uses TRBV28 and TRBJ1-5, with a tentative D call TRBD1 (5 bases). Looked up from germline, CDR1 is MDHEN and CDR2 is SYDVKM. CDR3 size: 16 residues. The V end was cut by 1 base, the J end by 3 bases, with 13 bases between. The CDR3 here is CASSLFVTDSNQPQHF. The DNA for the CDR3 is TGTGCCAGCAGTTTATTCGTGACAGACTCCAATCAGCCCCAGCATTTT.

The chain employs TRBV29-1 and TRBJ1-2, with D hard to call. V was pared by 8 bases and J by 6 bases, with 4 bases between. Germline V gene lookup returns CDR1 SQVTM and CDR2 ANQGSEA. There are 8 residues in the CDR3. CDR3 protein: CSIDGYTF. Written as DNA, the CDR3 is TGCAGCATAGATGGCTACACCTTC.

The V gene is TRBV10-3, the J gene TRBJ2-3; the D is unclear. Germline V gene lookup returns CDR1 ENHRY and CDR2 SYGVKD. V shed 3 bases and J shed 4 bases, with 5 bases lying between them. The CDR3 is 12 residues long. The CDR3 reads CAISDPADTQYF. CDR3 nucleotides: TGTGCCATCAGTGACCCGGCAGATACGCAGTATTTT.

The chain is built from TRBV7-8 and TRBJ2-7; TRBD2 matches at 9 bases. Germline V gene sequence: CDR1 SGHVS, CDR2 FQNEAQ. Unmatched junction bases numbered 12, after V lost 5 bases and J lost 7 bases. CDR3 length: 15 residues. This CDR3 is CASSPEGGGAWEQYF. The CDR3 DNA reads TGTGCCAGCAGCCCGGAGGGCGGGGGGGCCTGGGAGCAGTACTTC.

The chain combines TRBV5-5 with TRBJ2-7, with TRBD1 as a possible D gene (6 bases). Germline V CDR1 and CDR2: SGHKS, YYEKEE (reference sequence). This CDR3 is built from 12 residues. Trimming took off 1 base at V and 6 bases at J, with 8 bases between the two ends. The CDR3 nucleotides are TGTGCCAGCAGCTTGCGGGACACCGAGCAGTACTTC. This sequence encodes CASSLRDTEQYF. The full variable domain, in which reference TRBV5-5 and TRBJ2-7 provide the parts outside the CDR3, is DAGVTQSPTHLIKTRGQQVTLRCSPISGHKSVSWYQQVLGQGPQFIFQYYEKEERGRGNFPDRFSARQFPNYSSELNVNALLLGDSALYLCASSLRDTEQYFGPGTRLTVT.

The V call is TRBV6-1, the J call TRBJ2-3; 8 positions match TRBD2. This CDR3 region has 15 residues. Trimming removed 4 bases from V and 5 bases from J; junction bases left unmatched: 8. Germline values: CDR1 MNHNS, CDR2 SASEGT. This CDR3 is CASSVLGLEGDTQYF. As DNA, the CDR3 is TGTGCCAGCAGTGTATTGGGACTAGAGGGAGATACGCAGTATTTT.

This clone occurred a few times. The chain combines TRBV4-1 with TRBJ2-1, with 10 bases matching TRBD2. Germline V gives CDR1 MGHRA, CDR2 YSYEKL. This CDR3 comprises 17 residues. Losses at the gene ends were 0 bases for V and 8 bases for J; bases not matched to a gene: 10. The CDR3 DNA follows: TGCGCCAGCAGCCAAGACCCCCCTAGCGGGGGTGGGGATGAGCAGTTCTTC. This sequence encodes CASSQDPPSGGGDEQFF.

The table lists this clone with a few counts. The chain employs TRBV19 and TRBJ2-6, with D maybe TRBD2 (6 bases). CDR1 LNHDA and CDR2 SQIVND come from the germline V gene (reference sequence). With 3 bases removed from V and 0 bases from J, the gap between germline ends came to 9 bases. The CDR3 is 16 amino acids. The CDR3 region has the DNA TGTGCCAGTAGTATTCCGGGACTCTCTGGGGCCAACGTCCTGACTTTC. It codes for CASSIPGLSGANVLTF.

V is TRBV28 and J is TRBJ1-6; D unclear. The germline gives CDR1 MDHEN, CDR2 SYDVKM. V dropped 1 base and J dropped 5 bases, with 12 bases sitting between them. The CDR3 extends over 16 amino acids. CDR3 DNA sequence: TGTGCCAGCAGTTTATTCCCTACTCCAAATAATTCACCCCTCCACTTT. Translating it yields CASSLFPTPNNSPLHF.

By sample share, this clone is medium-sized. In DNA, the CDR3 is TGTGCCAGCAGTGCCAGGGGGGAGCAGTACTTC. It is translated as CASSARGEQYF. The chain has TRBV28 and TRBJ2-7, with TRBD1 matching over 7 bases. There are 11 residues in the CDR3. Germline-derived CDR1 and CDR2 are MDHEN and SYDVKM. V shed 5 bases, J shed 7 bases, and the junction held 2 bases outside the gene matches.

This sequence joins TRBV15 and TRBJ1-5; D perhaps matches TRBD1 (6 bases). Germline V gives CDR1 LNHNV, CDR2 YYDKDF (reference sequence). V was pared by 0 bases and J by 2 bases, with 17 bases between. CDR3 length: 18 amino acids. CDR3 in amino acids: CATSRDSNTGSGNQPQHF. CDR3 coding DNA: TGTGCCACCAGCAGAGACTCAAATACAGGGTCTGGCAATCAGCCCCAGCATTTT.

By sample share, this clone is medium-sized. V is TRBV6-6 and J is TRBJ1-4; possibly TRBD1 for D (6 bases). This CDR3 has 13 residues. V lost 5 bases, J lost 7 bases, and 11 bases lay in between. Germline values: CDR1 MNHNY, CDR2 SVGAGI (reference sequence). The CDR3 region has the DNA TGTGCCAGCAGTCGAGGGGGAAGTGAAAAACTGTTTTTT. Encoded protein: CASSRGGSEKLFF.

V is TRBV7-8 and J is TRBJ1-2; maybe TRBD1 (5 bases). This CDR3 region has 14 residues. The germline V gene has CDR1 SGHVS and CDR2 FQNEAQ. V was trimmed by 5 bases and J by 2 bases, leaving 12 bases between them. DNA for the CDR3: TGTGCCAGCAGCCGGGGGGAGGCCAACTATGGCTACACCTTC. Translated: CASSRGEANYGYTF.

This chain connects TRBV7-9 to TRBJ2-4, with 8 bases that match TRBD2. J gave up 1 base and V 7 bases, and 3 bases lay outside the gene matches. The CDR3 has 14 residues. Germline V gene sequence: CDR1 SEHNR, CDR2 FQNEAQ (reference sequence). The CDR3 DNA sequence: TGTGCCAGCACCCGGGGGGGGGCCAAAAACATTCAGTACTTC. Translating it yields CASTRGGAKNIQYF.

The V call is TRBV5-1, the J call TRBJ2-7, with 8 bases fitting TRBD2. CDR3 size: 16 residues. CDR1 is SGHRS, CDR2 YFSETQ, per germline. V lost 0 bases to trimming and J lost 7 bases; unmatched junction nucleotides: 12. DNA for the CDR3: TGCGCCAGCAGCTTGGATGGCGGGGGGTCCCTACGAGAGCAGTACTTC. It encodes CASSLDGGGSLREQYF.

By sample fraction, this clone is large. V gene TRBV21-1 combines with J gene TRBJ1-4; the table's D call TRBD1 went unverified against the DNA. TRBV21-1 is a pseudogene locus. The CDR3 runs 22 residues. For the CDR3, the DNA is TGTGCCAGCAGCAAATCGTTATTGGGTTTTAGGGGACAGGGACGAGAAGGTGAAAAACTGTTTTTT. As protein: CASSKSLLGFRGQGREGEKLFF.

The CDR3 region is CAWTRGEDQPQHF. CDR3 bases: TGTGCCTGGACCAGGGGAGAGGATCAGCCCCAGCATTTT. This chain uses TRBV30 with TRBJ1-5, with D perhaps matching TRBD1 (6 bases). Looked up from germline, CDR1 is GTSNPN and CDR2 is SVGIG (reference sequence). V lost 4 bases to trimming and J lost 5 bases, with 12 bases between them. The CDR3 is made up of 13 amino acids.

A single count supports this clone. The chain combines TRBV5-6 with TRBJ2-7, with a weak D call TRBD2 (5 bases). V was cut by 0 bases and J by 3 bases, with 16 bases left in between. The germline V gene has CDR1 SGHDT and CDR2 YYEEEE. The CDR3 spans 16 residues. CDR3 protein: CASSLARSEGNYEQYF. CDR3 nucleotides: TGTGCCAGCAGCTTGGCCCGATCCGAGGGTAACTACGAGCAGTACTTC.

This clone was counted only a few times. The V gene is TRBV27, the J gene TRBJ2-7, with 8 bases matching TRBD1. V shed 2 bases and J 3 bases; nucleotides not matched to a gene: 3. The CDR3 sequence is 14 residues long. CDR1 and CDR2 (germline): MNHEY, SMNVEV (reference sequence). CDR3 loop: CASSLQGANYEQYF. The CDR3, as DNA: TGTGCCAGCAGTTTACAGGGGGCCAACTACGAGCAGTACTTC.